These 6 T cell receptor beta chains originate from one sample sequenced in a study of shared clonotypes between healthy human individuals. Profiled with immunoSEQ multiplex PCR; TCRdb holds only in-frame clones, not every one. The sample lists roughly 700,000 clones; approximately 74% were seen once. Sequencing input: memory CD4+ T cells sorted from blood. Subset noted: CD45RA-negative fraction. These receptors were collected from a woman aged 25 to 39 in good health.

The DNA of the CDR3 is TGTGCCAGCAGTTACGACAACTCTGGGGCCAACGTCCTGACTTTC. This codes for CASSYDNSGANVLTF. The V call is TRBV6-6, the J call TRBJ2-6; D is unclear. V was clipped by 2 bases and J by 0 bases, with 5 bases between them. CDR1 and CDR2 (germline): MNHNY, SVGAGI (reference sequence). The length of the CDR3 is 15 residues.

The table lists this clone with a few counts. The J gene is TRBJ2-7, the V gene TRBV18; 9 positions agree with TRBD2. The V gene's germline CDR1 is KGHSH and CDR2 LQKENI. The J segment lost 2 bases and the V segment lost 3 bases, leaving 5 bases of the junction unmatched. The CDR3 is 15 amino acids. The CDR3 spells CASSPLAGIAYEQYF. In DNA, the CDR3 is TGTGCCAGCTCACCTCTAGCGGGAATTGCCTACGAGCAGTACTTC.

The rearrangement joins TRBV28 to TRBJ1-5, with 9 bases matching TRBD1. This CDR3 comprises 16 residues. Per the germline V gene, CDR1 is MDHEN and CDR2 is SYDVKM. V shed 6 bases, J shed 3 bases, and the junction held 9 bases outside the gene matches. The CDR3 loop is CASRSPGQGLNQPQHF. For the CDR3, the DNA is TGTGCCAGCAGGTCACCGGGACAGGGACTCAATCAGCCCCAGCATTTT.

The genes are TRBV28 and TRBJ2-6, with D hard to call. The germline gives CDR1 MDHEN, CDR2 SYDVKM. The CDR3 runs to 16 residues. Trimming stripped 5 bases from V and 1 base from J, with 12 bases between. The CDR3 loop reads CASSPIVGSGANVLTF. The CDR3 DNA reads as TGTGCCAGCAGTCCGATAGTGGGATCTGGGGCCAACGTCCTGACTTTC.

This chain uses TRBV15 with TRBJ1-2; 9 positions match TRBD1. CDR1 and CDR2 (germline): LNHNV, YYDKDF (reference sequence). The CDR3 contains 14 residues. V was clipped by 6 bases and J by 8 bases; unmatched bases: 10. The CDR3 nucleotides read TGTGCCACCAGAGTTGGGGGACAGGGTCCGGGCTACACCTTC. Translated, it gives CATRVGGQGPGYTF.

This clone has more than one count but fewer than ten. The rearrangement links TRBV5-1 to TRBJ2-7; 9 positions agree with TRBD2. The length of the CDR3 is 15 residues. Trimming at V came to 3 bases and at J to 0 bases, leaving 4 bases not matched to a gene. The germline V gene has CDR1 SGHRS and CDR2 YFSETQ. CDR3 region: CASSYSGSSSYEQYF. The CDR3 nucleotides read TGCGCCAGCAGCTATAGCGGGAGTAGCTCCTACGAGCAGTACTTC. Looking up the rest from reference TRBV5-1 and TRBJ2-7 gives the full variable domain: KAGVTQTPRYLIKTRGQQVTLSCSPISGHRSVSWYQQTPGQGLQFLFEYFSETQRNKGNFPGRFSGRQFSNSRSEMNVSTLELGDSALYLCASSYSGSSSYEQYFGPGTRLTVT.